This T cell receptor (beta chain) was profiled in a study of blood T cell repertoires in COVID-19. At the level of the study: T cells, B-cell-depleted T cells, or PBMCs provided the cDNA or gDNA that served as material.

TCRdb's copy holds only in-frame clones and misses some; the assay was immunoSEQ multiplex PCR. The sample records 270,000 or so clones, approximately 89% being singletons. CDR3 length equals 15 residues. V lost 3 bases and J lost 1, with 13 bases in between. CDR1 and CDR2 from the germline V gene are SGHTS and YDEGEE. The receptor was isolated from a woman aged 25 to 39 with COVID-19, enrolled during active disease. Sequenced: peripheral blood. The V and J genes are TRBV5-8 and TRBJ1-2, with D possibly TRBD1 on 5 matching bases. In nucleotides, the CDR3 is TGTGCCAGCAGCTCCCGTGGACACAATAACTATGGCTACACCTTC. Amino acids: CASSSRGHNNYGYTF.